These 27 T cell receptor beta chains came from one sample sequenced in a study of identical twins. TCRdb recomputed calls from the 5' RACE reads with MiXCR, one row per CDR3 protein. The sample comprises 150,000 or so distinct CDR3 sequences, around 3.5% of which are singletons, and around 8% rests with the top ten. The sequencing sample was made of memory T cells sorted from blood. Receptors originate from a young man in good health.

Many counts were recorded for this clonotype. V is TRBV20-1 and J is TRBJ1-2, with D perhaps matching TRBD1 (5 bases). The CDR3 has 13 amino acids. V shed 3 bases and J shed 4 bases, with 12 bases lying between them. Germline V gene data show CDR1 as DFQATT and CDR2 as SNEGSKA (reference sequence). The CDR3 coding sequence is TGCAGTGCTAGCGAGGGACCTCTCTATGGCTACACCTTC. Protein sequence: CSASEGPLYGYTF.

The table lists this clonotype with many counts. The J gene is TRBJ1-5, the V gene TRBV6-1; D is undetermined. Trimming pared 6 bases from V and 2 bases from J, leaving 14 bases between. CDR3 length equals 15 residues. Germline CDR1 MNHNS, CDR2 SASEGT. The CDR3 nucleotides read TGTGCCAGCAGGCAAACCGTAACGGGCAATCAGCCCCAGCATTTT. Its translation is CASRQTVTGNQPQHF.

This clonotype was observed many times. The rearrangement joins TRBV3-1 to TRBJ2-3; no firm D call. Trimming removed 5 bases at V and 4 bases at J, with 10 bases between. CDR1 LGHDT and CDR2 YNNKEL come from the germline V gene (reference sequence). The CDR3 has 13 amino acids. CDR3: CASSAHPADTQYF. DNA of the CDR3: TGTGCCAGCAGCGCACATCCCGCAGATACGCAGTATTTT.

The CDR3 sequence: CASRGTGELSYEQYF. The CDR3 nucleotides read TGTGCCAGCAGGGGGACAGGGGAGCTATCCTACGAGCAGTACTTC. J is TRBJ2-7 and V is TRBV6-2 or TRBV6-3, with 10 bases fitting TRBD1. This CDR3 is built from 15 residues. Germline lookup yields CDR1 MNHEY and CDR2 SVGEGT. V trimming: 6 bases; J trimming: 1 base; junction bases outside the gene matches: 6.

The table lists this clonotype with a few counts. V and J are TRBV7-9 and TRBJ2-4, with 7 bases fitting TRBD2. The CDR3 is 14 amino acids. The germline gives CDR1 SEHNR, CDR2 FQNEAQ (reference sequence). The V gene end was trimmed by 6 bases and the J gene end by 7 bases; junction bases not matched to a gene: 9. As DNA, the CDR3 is TGTGCCAGCAGTTACAGCGCCGGGGGGAACATTCAGTACTTC. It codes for CASSYSAGGNIQYF.

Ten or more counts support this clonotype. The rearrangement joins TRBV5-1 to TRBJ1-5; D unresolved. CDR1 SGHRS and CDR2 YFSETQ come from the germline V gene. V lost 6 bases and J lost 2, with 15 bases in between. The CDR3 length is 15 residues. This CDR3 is CASTPVGGGNQPQHF. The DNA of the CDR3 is TGCGCCAGCACCCCGGTGGGTGGCGGCAATCAGCCCCAGCATTTT.

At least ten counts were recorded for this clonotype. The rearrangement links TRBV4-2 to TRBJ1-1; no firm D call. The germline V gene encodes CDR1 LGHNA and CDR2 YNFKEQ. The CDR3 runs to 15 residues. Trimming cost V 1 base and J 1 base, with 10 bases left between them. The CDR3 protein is CASSQGLKGNTEAFF. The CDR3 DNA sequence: TGTGCCAGCAGCCAAGGGTTAAAGGGGAACACTGAAGCTTTCTTT.

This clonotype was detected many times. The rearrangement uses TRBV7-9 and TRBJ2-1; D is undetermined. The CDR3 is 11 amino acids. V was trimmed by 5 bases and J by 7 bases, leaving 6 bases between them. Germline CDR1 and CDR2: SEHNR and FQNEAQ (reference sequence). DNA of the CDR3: TGTGCCAGCAGCCCTAGAAATGAGCAGTTCTTC. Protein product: CASSPRNEQFF.

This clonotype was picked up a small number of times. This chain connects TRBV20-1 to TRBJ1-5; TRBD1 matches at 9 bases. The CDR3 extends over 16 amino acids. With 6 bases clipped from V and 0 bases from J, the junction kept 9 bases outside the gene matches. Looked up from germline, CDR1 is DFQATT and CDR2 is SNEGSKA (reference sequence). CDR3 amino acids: CSALGTGPDSNQPQHF. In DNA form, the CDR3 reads TGCAGTGCCTTAGGGACAGGGCCGGATAGCAATCAGCCCCAGCATTTT.

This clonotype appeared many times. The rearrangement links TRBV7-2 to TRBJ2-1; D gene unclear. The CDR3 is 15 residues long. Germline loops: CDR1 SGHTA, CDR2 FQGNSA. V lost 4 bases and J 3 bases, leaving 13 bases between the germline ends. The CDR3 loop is CASSSNSASYNEQFF. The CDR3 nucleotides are TGTGCCAGCAGCTCTAACTCGGCAAGCTACAATGAGCAGTTCTTC.

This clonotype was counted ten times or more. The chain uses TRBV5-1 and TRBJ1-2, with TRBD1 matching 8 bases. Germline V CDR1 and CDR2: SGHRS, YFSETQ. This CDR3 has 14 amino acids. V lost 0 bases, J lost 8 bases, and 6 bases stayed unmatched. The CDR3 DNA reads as TGCGCCAGCAGCTTGGCGGCAGGGGGCGTGGGCTACACCTTC. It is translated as CASSLAAGGVGYTF.

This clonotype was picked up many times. The CDR3 region is CSATIGGGGYTF. The CDR3 DNA follows: TGCAGTGCTACAATTGGGGGAGGTGGCTACACCTTC. The genes are TRBV20-1 and TRBJ1-2, with D perhaps TRBD1 (5 bases). CDR3 size: 12 residues. Per the germline V gene, CDR1 is DFQATT and CDR2 is SNEGSKA (reference sequence). V shed 4 bases and J shed 7 bases, with 13 bases lying between them.

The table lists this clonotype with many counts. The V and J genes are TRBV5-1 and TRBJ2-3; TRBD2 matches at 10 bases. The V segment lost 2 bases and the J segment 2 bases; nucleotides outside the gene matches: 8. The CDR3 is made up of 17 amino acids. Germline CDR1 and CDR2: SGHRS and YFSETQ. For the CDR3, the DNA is TGCGCCAGCAGCTTTGGCCAACTAGCGGGGATCACAGATACGCAGTATTTT. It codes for CASSFGQLAGITDTQYF.

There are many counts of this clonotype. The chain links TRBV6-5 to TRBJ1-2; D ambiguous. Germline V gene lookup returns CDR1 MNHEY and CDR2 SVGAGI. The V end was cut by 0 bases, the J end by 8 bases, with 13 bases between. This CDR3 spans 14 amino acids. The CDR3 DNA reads TGTGCCAGCAGTTACTCCACAGCATCGGGGGGCTACACCTTC. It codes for CASSYSTASGGYTF.

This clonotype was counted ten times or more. The CDR3 nucleotides are TGCAGTGCTAGGAGACAGGGGGCTGGTGAGACCCAGTACTTC. Protein sequence: CSARRQGAGETQYF. This chain joins TRBV20-1 and TRBJ2-5; 10 bases align to TRBD1. In germline, CDR1 is DFQATT, CDR2 SNEGSKA (reference sequence). This CDR3 is built from 14 residues. The junction had 6 bases not matched to a gene; V was cut back by 3 bases and J by 5 bases.

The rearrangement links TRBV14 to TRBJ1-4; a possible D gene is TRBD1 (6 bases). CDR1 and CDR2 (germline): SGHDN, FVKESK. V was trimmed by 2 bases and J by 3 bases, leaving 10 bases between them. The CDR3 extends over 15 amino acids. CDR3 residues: CASSQNRVANEKLFF. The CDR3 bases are TGTGCCAGCAGCCAAAACAGGGTGGCTAATGAAAAACTGTTTTTT.

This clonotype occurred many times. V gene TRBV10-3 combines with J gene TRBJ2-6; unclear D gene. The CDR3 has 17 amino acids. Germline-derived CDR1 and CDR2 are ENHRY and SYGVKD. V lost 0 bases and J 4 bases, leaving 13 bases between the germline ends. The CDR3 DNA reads TGTGCCATCAGTGAGTCGATTGCGATTACCGGGGCCAACGTCCTGACTTTC. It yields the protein CAISESIAITGANVLTF.

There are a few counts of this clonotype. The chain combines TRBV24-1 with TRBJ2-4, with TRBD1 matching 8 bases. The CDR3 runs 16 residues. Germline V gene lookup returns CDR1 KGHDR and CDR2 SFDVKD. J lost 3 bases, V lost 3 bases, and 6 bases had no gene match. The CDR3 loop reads CATSDSTGGGKNIQYF. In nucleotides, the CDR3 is TGTGCCACCAGTGATAGTACAGGGGGTGGCAAAAACATTCAGTACTTC.

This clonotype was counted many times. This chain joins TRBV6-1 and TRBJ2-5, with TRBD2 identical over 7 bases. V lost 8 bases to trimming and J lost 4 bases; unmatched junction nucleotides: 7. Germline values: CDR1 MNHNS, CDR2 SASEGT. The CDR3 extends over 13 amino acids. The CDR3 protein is CASALSGAETQYF. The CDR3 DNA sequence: TGTGCCAGCGCCCTCAGCGGGGCAGAGACCCAGTACTTC.

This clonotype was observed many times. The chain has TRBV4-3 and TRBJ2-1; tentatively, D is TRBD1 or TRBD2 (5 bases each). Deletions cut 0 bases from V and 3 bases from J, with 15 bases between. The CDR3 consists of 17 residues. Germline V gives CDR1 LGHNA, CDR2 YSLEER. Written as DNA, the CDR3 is TGCGCCAGCAGCCAAGATCACCGGGACCGCTACTACAATGAGCAGTTCTTC. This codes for CASSQDHRDRYYNEQFF.

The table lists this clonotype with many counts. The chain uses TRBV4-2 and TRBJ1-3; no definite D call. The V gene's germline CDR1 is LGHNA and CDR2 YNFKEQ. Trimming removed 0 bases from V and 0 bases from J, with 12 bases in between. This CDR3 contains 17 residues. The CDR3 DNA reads TGTGCCAGCAGCCAAGAGCCTCGGCGGGGCTCTGGAAACACCATATATTTT. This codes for CASSQEPRRGSGNTIYF.

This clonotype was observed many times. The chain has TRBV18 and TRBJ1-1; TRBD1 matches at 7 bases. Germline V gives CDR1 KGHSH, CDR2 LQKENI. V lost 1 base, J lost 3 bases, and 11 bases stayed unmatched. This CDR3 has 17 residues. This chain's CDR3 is CASSPLDRVWGYTEAFF. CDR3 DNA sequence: TGTGCCAGCTCACCACTCGACAGGGTATGGGGGTACACTGAAGCTTTCTTT.

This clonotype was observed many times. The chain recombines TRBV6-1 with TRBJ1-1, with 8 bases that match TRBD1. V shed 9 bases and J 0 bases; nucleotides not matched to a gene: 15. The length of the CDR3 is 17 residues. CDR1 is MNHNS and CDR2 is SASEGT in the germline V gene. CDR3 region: CASRPDRARLMNTEAFF. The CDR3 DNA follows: TGTGCCAGTAGACCGGACAGGGCCCGGCTGATGAACACTGAAGCTTTCTTT.

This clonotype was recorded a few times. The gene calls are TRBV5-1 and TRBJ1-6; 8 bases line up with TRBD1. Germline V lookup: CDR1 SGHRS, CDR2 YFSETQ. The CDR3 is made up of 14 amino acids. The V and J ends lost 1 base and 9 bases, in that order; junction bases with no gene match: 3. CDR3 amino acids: CASSLQGAGSPLHF. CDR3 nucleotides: TGCGCCAGCAGCTTGCAGGGGGCTGGTTCACCCCTCCACTTT.

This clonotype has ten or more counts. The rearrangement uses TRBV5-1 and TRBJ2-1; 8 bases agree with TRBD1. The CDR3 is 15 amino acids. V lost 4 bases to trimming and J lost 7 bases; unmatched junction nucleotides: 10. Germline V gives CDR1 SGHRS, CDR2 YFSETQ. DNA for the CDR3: TGCGCCAGCAGCCCCGTCGGGACAGGTCATAATGAGCAGTTCTTC. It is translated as CASSPVGTGHNEQFF.

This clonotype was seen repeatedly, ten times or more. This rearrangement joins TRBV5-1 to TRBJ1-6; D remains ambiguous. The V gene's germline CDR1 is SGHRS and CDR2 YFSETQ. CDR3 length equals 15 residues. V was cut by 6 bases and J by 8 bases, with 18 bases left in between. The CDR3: CASKVTLEMDSPLHF. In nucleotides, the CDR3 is TGCGCCAGCAAGGTGACGTTGGAGATGGATTCACCCCTCCACTTT.

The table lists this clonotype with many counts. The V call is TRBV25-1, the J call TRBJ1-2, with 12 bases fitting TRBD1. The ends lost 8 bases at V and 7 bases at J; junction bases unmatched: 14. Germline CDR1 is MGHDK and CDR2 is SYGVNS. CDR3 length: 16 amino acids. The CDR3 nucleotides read TGTGCCAGCTGCCCCGCCCCCGGGACAGGGGGCCGTGGCTACACCTTC. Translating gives CASCPAPGTGGRGYTF.